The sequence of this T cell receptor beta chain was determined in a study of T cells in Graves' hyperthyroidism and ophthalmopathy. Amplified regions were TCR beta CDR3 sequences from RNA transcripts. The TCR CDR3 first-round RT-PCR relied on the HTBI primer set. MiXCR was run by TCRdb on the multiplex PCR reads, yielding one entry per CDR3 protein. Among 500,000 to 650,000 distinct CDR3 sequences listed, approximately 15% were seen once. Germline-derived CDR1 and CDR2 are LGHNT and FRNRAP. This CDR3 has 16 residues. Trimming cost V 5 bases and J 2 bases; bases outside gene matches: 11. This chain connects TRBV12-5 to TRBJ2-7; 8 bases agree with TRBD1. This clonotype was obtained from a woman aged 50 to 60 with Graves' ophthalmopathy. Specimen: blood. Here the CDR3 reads CASGTPGTGDPYEQYF. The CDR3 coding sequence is TGTGCTAGTGGTACACCTGGGACAGGAGACCCCTACGAGCAGTACTTC. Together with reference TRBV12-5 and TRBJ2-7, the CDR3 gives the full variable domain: DARVTQTPRHKVTEMGQEVTMRCQPILGHNTVFWYRQTMMQGLELLAYFRNRAPLDDSGMPKDRFSAEMPDATLATLKIQPSEPRDSAVYFCASGTPGTGDPYEQYFGPGTRLTVT.